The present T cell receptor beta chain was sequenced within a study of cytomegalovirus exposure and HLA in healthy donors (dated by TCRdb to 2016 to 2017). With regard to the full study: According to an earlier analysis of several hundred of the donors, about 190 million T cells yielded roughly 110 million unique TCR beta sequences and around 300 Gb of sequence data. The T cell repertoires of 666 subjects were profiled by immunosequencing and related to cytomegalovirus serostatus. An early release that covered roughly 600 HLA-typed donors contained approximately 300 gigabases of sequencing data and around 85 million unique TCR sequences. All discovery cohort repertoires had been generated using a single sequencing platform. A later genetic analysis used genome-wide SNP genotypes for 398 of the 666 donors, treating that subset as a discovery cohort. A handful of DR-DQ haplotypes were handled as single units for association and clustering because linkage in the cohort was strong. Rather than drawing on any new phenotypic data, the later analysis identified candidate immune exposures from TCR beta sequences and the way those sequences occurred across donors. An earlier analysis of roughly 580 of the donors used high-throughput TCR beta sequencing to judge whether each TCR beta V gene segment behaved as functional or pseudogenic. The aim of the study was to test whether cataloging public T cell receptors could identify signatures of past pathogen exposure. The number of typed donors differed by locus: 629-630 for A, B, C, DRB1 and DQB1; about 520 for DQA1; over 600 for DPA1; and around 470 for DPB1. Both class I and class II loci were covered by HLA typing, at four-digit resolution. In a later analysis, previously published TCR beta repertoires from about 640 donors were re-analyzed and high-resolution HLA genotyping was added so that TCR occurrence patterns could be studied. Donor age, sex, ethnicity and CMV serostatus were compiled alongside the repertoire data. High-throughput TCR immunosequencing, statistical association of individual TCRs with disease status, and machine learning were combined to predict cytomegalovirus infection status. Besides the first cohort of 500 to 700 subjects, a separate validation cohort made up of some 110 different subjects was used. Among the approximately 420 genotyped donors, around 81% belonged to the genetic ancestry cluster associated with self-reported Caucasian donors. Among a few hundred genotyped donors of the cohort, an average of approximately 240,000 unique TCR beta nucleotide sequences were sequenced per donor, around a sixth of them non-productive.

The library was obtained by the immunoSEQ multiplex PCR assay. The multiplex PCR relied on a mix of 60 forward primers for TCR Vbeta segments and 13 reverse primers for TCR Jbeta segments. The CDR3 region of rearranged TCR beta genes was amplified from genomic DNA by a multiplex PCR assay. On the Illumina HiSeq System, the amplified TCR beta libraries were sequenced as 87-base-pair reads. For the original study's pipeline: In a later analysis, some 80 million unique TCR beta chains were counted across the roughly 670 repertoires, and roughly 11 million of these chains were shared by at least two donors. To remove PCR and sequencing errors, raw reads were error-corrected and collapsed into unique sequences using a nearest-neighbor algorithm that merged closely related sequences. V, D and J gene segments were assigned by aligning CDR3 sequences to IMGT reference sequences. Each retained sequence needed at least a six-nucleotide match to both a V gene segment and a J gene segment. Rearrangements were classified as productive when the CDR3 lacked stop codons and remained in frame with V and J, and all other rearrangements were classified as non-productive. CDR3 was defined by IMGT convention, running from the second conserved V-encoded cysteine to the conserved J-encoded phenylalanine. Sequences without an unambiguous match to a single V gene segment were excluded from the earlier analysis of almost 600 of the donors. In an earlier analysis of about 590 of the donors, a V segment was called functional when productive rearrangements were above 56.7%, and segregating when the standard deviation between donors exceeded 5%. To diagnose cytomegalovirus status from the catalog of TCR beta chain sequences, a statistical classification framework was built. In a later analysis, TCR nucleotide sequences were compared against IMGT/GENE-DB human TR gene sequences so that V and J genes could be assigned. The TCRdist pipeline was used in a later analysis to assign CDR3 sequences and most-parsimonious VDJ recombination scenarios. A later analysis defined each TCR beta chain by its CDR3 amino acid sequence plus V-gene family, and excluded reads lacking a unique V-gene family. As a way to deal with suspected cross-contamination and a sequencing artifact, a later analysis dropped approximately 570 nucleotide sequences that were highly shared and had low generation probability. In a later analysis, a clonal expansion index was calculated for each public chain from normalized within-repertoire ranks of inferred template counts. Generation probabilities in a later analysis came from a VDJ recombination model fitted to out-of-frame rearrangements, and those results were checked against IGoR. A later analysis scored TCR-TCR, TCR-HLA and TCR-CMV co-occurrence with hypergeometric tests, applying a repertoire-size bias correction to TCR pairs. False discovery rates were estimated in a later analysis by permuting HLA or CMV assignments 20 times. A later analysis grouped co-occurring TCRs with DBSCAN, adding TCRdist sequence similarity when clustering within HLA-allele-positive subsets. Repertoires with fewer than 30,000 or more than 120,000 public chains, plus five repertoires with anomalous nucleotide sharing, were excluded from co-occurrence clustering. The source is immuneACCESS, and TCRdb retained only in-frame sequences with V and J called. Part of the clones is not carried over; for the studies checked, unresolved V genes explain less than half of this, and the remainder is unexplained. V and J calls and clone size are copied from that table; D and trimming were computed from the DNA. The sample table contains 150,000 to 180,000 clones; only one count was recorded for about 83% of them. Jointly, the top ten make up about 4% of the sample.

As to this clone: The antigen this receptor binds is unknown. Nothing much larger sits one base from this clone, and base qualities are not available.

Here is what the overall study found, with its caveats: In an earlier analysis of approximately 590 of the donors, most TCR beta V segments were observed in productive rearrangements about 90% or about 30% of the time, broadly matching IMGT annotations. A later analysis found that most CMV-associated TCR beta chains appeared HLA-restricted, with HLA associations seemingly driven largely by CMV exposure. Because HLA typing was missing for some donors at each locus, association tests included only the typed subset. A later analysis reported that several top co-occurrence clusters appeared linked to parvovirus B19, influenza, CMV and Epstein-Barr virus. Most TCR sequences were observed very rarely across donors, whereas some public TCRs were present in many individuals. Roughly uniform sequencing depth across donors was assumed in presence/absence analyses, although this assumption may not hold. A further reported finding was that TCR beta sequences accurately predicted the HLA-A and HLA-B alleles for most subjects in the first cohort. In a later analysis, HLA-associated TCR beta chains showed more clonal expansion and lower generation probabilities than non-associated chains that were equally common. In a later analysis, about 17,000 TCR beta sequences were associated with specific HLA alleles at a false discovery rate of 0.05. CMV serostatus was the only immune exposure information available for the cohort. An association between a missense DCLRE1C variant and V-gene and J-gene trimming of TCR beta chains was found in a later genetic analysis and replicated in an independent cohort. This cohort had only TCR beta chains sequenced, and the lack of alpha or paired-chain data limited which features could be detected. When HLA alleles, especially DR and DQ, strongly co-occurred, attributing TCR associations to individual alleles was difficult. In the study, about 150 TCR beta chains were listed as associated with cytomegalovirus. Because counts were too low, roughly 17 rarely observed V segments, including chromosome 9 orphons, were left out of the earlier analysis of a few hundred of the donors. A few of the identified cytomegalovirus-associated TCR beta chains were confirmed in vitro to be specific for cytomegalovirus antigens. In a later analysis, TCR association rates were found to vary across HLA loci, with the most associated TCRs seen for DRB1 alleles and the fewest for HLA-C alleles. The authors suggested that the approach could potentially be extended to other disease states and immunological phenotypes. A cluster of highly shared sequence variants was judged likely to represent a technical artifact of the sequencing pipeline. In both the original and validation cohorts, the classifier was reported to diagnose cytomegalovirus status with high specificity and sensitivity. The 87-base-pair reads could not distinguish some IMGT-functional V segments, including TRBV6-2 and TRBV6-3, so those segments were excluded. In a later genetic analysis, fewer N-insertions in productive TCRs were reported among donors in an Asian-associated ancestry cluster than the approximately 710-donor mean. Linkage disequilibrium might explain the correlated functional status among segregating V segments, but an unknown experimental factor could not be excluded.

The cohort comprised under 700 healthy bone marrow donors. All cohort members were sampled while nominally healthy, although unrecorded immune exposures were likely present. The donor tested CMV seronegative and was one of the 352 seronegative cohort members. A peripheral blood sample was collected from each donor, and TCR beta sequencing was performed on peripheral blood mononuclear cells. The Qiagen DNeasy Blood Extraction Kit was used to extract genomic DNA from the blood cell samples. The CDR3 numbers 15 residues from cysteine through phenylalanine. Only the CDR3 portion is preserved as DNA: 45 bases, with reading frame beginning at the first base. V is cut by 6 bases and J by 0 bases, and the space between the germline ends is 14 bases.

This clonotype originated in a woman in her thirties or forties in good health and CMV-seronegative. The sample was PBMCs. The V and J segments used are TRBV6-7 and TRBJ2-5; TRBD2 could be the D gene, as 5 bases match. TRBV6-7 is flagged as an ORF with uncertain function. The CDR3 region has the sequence CASSSDCRYQETQYF. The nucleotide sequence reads TGTGCCAGCAGCTCGGACTGCCGGTACCAAGAGACCCAGTACTTC.